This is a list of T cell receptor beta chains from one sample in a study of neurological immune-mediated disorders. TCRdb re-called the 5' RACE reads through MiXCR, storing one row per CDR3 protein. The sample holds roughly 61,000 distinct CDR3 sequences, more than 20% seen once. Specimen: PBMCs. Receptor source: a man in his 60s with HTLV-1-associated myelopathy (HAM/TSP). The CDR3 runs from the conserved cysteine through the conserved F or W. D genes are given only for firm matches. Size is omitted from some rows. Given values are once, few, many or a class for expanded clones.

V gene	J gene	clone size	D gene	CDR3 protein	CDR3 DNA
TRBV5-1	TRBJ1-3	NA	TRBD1	CASSSGQSGNTIYF	TGCGCCAGCAGCTCGGGACAGTCTGGAAACACCATATATTTT
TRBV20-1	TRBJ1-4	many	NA	CSARPGDYEKLFF	TGCAGTGCTAGACCAGGGGATTATGAAAAACTGTTTTTT
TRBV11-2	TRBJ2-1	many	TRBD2	CASSLEASGNEQFF	TGTGCCAGCAGCTTAGAGGCTAGCGGGAATGAGCAGTTCTTC
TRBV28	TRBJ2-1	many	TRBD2	CASGLAGASSYNEQFF	TGTGCCAGTGGACTAGCGGGAGCTAGCTCCTACAATGAGCAGTTCTTC
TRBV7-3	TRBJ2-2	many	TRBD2	CASSSTSGPGELFF	TGTGCCAGCAGCTCGACTAGCGGGCCCGGGGAGCTGTTTTTT
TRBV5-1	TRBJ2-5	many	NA	CASSGEETQYF	TGCGCCAGCAGCGGGGAGGAGACCCAGTACTTC
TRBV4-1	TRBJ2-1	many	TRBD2	CASSRGASGRGRNEQFF	TGCGCCAGCAGCCGAGGAGCTAGCGGGAGGGGGAGGAATGAGCAGTTCTTC
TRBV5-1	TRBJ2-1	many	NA	CASSLSLAPLMDEQFF	TGCGCCAGCAGCTTGTCCCTAGCTCCCCTAATGGATGAGCAGTTCTTC
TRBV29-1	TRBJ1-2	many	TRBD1	CSVADREDYGYTF	TGCAGCGTGGCTGACAGGGAAGACTACGGCTACACCTTC
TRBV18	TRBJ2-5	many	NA	CASSDQETQYF	TGTGCCAGCTCAGACCAAGAGACCCAGTACTTC
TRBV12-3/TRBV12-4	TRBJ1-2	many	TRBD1	CASSLLGQLQYGYTF	TGTGCCAGCAGCCTGCTGGGACAGCTCCAATATGGCTACACCTTC
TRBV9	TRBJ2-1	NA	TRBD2	CASSVVGGPYNEQFF	TGTGCCAGCAGCGTAGTGGGAGGGCCGTACAATGAGCAGTTCTTC
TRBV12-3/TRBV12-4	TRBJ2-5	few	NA	CASSLMGGKETQYF	TGTGCCAGCAGTTTGATGGGGGGAAAGGAGACCCAGTACTTC
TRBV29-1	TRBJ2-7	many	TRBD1	CSAYRDSYEQYF	TGCAGCGCATACCGGGACAGCTACGAGCAGTACTTC
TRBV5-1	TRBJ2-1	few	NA	CASSLESGSYNEQFF	TGCGCCAGCAGCTTGGAGTCTGGGAGCTACAATGAGCAGTTCTTC
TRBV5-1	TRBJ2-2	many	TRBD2	CASSLILAGARGSNTGELFF	TGCGCCAGCAGCTTGATACTAGCGGGAGCAAGGGGGTCGAACACCGGGGAGCTGTTTTTT
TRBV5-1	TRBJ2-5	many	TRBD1	CASSLDRQGAWETQYF	TGCGCCAGCAGCTTGGACCGACAGGGGGCGTGGGAGACCCAGTACTTC
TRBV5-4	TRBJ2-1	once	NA	CASAGSGSDEQFF	TGTGCCAGCGCCGGGTCCGGGAGCGATGAGCAGTTCTTC
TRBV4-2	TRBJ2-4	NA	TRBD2	CASSQELAGGYDIQYF	TGTGCCAGCAGCCAAGAACTAGCGGGAGGGTATGACATTCAGTACTTC
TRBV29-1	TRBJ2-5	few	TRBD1	CSVDLRQGGETQYF	TGCAGCGTTGACTTGAGACAGGGGGGAGAGACCCAGTACTTC
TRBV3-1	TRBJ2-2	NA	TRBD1	CASRTGMTGELFF	TGTGCCAGCAGGACAGGGATGACCGGGGAGCTGTTTTTT
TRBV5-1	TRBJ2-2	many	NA	CASSLGGAVSGELFF	TGCGCCAGCAGCTTGGGAGGGGCAGTATCCGGGGAGCTGTTTTTT
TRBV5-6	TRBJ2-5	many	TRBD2	CASRPGAGGPQETQYF	TGTGCCAGCAGACCGGGGGCGGGAGGGCCCCAAGAGACCCAGTACTTC
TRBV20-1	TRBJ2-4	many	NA	CSASLALAKNIQYF	TGCAGTGCTAGTTTAGCCCTAGCCAAAAACATTCAGTACTTC
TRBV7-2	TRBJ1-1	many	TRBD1	CASSSDAGGKAFF	TGTGCCAGCAGCTCAGACGCAGGGGGCAAAGCTTTCTTT
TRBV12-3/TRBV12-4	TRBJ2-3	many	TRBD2	CASSLPTSGYTDTQYF	TGTGCCAGCAGTTTACCAACTAGCGGGTACACAGATACGCAGTATTTT
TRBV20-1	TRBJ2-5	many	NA	CGTRTQETQYF	TGCGGAACGAGGACGCAAGAGACCCAGTACTTC
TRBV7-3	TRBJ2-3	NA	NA	CASSMPGIRDTQYF	TGTGCCAGCAGCATGCCGGGGATAAGAGATACGCAGTATTTT
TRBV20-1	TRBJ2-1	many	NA	CSAADYNEQFF	TGCAGTGCTGCGGACTACAATGAGCAGTTCTTC